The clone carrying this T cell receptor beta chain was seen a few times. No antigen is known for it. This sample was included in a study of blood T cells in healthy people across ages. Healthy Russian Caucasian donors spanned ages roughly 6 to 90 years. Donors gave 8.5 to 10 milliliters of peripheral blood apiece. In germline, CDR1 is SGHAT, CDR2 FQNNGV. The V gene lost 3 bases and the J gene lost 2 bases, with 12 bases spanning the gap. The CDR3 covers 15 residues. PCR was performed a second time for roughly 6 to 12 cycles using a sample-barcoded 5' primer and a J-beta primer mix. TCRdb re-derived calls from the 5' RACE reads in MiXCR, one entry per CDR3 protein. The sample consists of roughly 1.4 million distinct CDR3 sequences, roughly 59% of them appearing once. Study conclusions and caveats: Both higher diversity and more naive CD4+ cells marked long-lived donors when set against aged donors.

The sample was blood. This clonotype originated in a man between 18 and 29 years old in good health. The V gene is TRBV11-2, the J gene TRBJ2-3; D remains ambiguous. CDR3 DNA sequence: TGTGCCAGCAGCTTGCACCAGAGGACCACAGATACGCAGTATTTT. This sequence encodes CASSLHQRTTDTQYF.